This passage covers 13 T cell receptor beta chains from one sample sequenced in a study of blood T cell repertoires in COVID-19. TCRdb keeps only in-frame clones here, not all; method: immunoSEQ multiplex PCR. Of roughly 89,000 clones in the sample, about 82% are singletons; the top ten hold less than 20%. The sequenced material came from peripheral blood. The receptors were gathered from an elderly woman with acute or convalescent COVID-19.

This clone was picked up a small number of times. V is TRBV21-1 and J is TRBJ2-1; TRBD1, the table's D call, lacks a check against the DNA. TRBV21-1 is given as a pseudogene. The CDR3 contains 17 residues. CDR3 protein: CASSRGDRGTFVDEQFF. CDR3 sequence (DNA): TGTGCCAGCAGCCGGGGGGACAGGGGTACCTTCGTGGATGAGCAGTTCTTC.

The CDR3 nucleotides are TGTGCCAGCATGAAGGGGGACAGGGGGATTAATGAAAAACTGTTTTTT. Protein product: CASMKGDRGINEKLFF. This sequence joins TRBV27 and TRBJ1-4; TRBD1 aligns across 11 bases. V gave up 7 bases and J gave up 4 bases; unmatched junction bases: 8. The CDR3 contains 16 residues. The V gene's germline CDR1 is MNHEY and CDR2 SMNVEV (reference sequence).

The chain links TRBV5-4 to TRBJ2-2; TRBD1 matches at 10 bases. V dropped 0 bases and J dropped 7; count of bases not matched to a gene: 3. CDR3 length: 15 amino acids. Germline CDR1 SGHNT, CDR2 YYREEE (reference sequence). CDR3 in amino acids: CASSLAGQGYGELFF. The DNA for the CDR3 is TGTGCCAGCAGCTTGGCGGGACAGGGGTACGGGGAGCTGTTTTTT.

This rearrangement joins TRBV23-1 to TRBJ1-1; D is unclear. TRBV23-1 falls under the ORF class, with uncertain function. The CDR3 is 12 residues long. Trimming took off 9 bases at V and 1 base at J, with 9 bases between the two ends. The CDR3 DNA sequence: TGCGCCAGGGATTACAGGAACACTGAAGCTTTCTTT. Amino acids: CARDYRNTEAFF.

V gene TRBV2 combines with J gene TRBJ2-1, with 7 nucleotides matching TRBD2. Germline V CDR1 and CDR2: SNHLY, FYNNEI. The CDR3 spans 14 residues. V shed 4 bases, J shed 2 bases, and the junction held 2 bases outside the gene matches. CDR3 in DNA: TGTGCCAGCAGTGGAAGCGGGGCCTACAATGAGCAGTTCTTC. This encodes CASSGSGAYNEQFF.

This chain uses TRBV30 with TRBJ1-2; TRBD1 agrees at 7 bases. After removal of 8 bases from V and 1 base from J, the junction contained 10 bases not matched to a gene. The CDR3 has 14 residues. Germline assignment: CDR1 GTSNPN and CDR2 SVGIG (reference sequence). The chain's CDR3 is CAQKGGRGNYGYTF. The CDR3 DNA reads as TGTGCCCAGAAAGGGGGCAGGGGTAACTATGGCTACACCTTC.

This chain links TRBV28 with TRBJ1-2, with a possible D match to TRBD1 (6 bases). In germline, CDR1 is MDHEN, CDR2 SYDVKM. Trimming removed 5 bases at V and 4 bases at J, with 23 bases between. The CDR3 is 17 residues long. As DNA, the CDR3 is TGTGCCAGCAGTCGTTTGAGGGGCACAGGGATGGGCTATGGCTACACCTTC. It specifies CASSRLRGTGMGYGYTF.

The chain joins TRBV6-5 to TRBJ1-5; TRBD1 is a possible D gene (5 bases). Germline values: CDR1 MNHEY, CDR2 SVGAGI. CDR3 length: 12 residues. With 5 bases removed from V and 6 bases from J, the gap between germline ends came to 8 bases. CDR3 in amino acids: CASSPGVQPQHF. For the CDR3, the DNA is TGTGCCAGCAGTCCGGGGGTTCAGCCCCAGCATTTT.

V and J are TRBV19 and TRBJ1-1; TRBD1 agrees at 8 bases. The CDR3 covers 13 residues. Germline values: CDR1 LNHDA, CDR2 SQIVND (reference sequence). Unmatched junction bases numbered 5, after V lost 5 bases and J lost 6 bases. CDR3 residues: CASSARTGPEAFF. The CDR3, as DNA: TGTGCCAGTAGTGCAAGGACAGGGCCTGAAGCTTTCTTT.

The chain uses TRBV6-6 and TRBJ1-6, with 7 bases that match TRBD1. With V trimmed by 0 bases and J by 8 bases, 7 bases remained unmatched. Germline loops: CDR1 MNHNY, CDR2 SVGAGI (reference sequence). This CDR3 comprises 16 residues. The CDR3, as DNA: TGTGCCAGCAGTTACTCGTCAGGGACAGCATATTCACCCCTCCACTTT. Encoded protein: CASSYSSGTAYSPLHF.

The chain joins TRBV28 to TRBJ2-7; perhaps TRBD1 as D (6 bases). V was cut by 6 bases and J by 2 bases, with 17 bases left in between. The CDR3 is made up of 15 amino acids. Germline V lookup: CDR1 MDHEN, CDR2 SYDVKM. Written as DNA, the CDR3 is TGTGCCAGCAGCCCCGACAGGCCGCTTACCTACGAGCAGTACTTC. Translation: CASSPDRPLTYEQYF.

V gene TRBV24-1 combines with J gene TRBJ2-1, with D maybe TRBD1 (5 bases). The length of the CDR3 is 19 residues. The germline gives CDR1 KGHDR, CDR2 SFDVKD. Trimming shortened V by 1 base and J by 0 bases, and 18 bases separated the two germline ends. The CDR3 here is CATSDFSPRDAFSYNEQFF. Written as DNA, the CDR3 is TGTGCCACCAGTGATTTTTCCCCCAGGGATGCATTCTCCTACAATGAGCAGTTCTTC.

This rearrangement joins TRBV7-8 to TRBJ2-3, with TRBD2 matching over 9 bases. Germline lookup yields CDR1 SGHVS and CDR2 FQNEAQ. The trim removed 0 bases at V and 0 bases at J, leaving 4 bases unmatched. CDR3 length: 17 residues. The CDR3 sequence is CASSLAAGGPSTDTQYF. Here the CDR3 DNA reads TGTGCCAGCAGCTTAGCGGCGGGGGGGCCTAGCACAGATACGCAGTATTTT.